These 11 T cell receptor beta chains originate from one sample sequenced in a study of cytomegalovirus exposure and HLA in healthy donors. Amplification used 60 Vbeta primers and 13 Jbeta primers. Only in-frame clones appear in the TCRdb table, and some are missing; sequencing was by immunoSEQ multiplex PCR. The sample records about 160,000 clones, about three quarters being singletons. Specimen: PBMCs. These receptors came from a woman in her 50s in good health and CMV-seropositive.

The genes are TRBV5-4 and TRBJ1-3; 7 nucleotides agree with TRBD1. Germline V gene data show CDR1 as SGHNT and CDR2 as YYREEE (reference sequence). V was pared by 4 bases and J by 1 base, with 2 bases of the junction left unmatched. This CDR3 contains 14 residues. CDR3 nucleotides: TGTGCCAGCAGCCTGACAGGGTCTGGAAACACCATATATTTT. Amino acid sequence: CASSLTGSGNTIYF. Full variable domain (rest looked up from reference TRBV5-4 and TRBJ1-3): ETGVTQSPTHLIKTRGQQVTLRCSSQSGHNTVSWYQQALGQGPQFIFQYYREEENGRGNFPPRFSGLQFPNYSSELNVNALELDDSALYLCASSLTGSGNTIYFGEGSWLTVV.

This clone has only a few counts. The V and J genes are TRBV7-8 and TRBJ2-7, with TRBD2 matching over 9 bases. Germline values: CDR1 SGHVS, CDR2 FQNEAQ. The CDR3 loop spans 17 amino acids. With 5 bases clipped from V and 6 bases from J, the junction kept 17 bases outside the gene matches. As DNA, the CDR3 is TGTGCCAGCAGCCCTATAGGGAGCGGGAGGTTTCTGGGCGAGCAGTACTTC. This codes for CASSPIGSGRFLGEQYF.

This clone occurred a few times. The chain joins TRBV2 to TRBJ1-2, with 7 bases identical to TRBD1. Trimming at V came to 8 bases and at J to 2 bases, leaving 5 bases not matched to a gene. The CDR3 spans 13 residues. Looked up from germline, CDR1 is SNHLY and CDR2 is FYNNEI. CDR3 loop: CASEGAVNYGYTF. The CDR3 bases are TGTGCCAGCGAGGGGGCGGTGAACTATGGCTACACCTTC.

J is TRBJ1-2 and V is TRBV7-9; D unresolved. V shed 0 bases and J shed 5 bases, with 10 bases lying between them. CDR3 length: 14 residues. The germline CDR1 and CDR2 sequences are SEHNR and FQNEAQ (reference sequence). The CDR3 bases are TGTGCCAGCAGCTTAGCGAGTCACTCATATGGCTACACCTTC. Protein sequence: CASSLASHSYGYTF.

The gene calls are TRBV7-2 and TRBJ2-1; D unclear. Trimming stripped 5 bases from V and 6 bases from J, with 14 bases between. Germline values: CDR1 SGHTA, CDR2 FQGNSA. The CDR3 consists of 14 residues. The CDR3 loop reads CASSLNGMSNEQFF. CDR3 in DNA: TGTGCCAGCAGCCTAAATGGTATGAGCAATGAGCAGTTCTTC.

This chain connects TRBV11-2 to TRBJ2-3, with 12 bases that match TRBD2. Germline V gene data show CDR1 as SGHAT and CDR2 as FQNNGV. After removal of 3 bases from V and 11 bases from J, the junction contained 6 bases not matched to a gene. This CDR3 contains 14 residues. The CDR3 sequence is CASSFDRLAGEQYF. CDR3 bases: TGTGCCAGCAGCTTCGACCGACTAGCGGGGGAGCAGTATTTT.

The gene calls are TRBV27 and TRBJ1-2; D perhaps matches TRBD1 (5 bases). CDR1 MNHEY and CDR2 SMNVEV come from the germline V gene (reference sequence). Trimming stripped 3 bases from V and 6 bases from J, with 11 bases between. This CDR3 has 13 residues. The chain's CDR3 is CASSFRAGHGYTF. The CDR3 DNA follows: TGTGCCAGCAGTTTTCGGGCAGGGCATGGCTACACCTTC.

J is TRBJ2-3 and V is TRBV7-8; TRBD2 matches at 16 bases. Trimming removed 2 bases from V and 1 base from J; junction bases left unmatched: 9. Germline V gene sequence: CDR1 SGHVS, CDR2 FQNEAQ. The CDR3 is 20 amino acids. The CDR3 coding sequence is TGTGCCAGCAGCTTACCGACAGGGACTAGCGGGAGGGGGGGCACAGATACGCAGTATTTT. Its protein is CASSLPTGTSGRGGTDTQYF.

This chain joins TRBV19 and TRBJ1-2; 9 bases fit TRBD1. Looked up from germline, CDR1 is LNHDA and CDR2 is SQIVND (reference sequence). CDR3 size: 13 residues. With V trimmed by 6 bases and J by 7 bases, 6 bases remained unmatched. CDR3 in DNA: TGTGCCAGTAGGAAACAGGGGGCAAGTGGCTACACCTTC. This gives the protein CASRKQGASGYTF.

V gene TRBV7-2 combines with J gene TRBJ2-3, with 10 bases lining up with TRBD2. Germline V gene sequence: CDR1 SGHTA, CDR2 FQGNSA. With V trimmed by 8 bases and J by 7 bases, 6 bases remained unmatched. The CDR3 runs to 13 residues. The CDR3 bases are TGTGCCAGCGGCGCTAGCGGGGGCTATACGCAGTATTTT. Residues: CASGASGGYTQYF.

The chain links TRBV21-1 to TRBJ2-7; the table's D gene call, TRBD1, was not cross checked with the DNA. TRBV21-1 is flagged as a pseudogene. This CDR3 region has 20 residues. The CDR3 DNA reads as TGTGCCAGCAGCAAATCAGCCCAGAACCCCCGATGGACAGGGTCCTACGAGCAGTACTTC. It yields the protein CASSKSAQNPRWTGSYEQYF.